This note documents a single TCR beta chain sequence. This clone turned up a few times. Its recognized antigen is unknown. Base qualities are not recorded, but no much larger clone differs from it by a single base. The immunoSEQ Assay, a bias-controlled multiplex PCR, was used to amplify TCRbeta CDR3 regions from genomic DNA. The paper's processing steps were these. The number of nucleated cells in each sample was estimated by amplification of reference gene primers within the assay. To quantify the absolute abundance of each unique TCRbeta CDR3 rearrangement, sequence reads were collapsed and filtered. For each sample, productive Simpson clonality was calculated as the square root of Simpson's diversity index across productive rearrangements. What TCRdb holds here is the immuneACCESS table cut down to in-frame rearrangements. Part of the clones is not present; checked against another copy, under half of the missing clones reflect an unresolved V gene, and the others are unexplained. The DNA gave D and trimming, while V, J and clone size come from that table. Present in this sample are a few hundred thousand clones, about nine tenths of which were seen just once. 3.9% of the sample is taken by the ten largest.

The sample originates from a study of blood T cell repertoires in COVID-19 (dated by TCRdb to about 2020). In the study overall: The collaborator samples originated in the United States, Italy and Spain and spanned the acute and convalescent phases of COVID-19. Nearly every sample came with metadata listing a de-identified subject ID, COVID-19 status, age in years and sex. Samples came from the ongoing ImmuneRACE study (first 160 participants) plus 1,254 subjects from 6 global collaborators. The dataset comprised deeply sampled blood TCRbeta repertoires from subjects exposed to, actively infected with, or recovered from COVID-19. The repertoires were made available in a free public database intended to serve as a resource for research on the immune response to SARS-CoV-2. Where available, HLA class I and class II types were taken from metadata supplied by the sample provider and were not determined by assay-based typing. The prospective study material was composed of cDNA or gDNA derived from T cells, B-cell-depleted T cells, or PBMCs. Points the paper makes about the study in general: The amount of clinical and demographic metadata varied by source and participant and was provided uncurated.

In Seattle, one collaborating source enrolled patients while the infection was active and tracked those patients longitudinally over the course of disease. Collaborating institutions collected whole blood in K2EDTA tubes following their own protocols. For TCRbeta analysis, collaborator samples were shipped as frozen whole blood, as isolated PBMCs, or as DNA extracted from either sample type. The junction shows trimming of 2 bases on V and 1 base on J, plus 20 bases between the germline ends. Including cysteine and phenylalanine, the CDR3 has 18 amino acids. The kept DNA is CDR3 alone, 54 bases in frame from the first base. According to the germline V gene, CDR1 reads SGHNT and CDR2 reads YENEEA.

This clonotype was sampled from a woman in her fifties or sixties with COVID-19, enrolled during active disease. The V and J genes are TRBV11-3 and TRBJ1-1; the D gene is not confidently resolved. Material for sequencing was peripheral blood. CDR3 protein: CASSLPVFGSERNTEAFF. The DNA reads TGTGCCAGCAGCTTACCCGTTTTTGGCAGCGAGAGGAACACTGAAGCTTTCTTT.